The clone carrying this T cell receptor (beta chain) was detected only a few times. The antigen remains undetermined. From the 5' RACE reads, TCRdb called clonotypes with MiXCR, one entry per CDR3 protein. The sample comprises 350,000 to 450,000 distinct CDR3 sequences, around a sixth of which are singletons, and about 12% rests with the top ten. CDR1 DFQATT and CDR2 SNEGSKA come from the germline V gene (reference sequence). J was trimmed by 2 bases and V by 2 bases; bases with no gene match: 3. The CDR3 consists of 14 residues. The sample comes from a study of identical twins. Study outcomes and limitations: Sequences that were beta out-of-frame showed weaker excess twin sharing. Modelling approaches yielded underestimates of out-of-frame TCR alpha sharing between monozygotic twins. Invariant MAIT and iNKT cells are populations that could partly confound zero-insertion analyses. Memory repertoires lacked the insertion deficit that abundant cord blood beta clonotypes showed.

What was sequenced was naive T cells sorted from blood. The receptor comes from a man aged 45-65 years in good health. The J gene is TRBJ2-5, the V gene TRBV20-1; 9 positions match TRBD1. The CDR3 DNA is TGCAGTGCTAGACGGGACAGGGCGCAAGAGACCCAGTACTTC. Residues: CSARRDRAQETQYF.